Listed below are T cell receptor beta chains from one sample, sequenced in a study of regulatory and conventional T cells in RAG deficiency. The assay was immunoSEQ multiplex PCR, and TCRdb's table has in-frame clones only and misses some. Of about 46,000 clones in the sample, approximately 90% are singletons; the top ten hold 0.51%. This sample was also put to use in a study of regulatory T cells.

Sequencing input: CD4+ effector T cells sorted from blood. Receptors originate from a human donor in good health. CDR3s include the opening cysteine and the closing phenylalanine or tryptophan. Fields, in order: J gene, clone size, D gene, V gene, CDR3 DNA, CDR3 protein. The D gene is left open where the match is weak. A clone size is listed for some rows: how often the clone was seen (once, few, many), or a class if it is expanded.

>TRBJ1-6|-|TRBD1|TRBV19
TGTGCCAGTAGCCAAGGACAGGGCGACTATAATTCACCCCTCCACTTT
CASSQGQGDYNSPLHF
>TRBJ2-5|-|-|TRBV28
TGTGCCAGCAGTTCGCCCACCCGAAGGACCCAGTACTTC
CASSSPTRRTQYF
>TRBJ1-4|-|-|TRBV2
TGTGCCAGCAGTGTGGGGGGAAGTAATGAAAAACTGTTTTTT
CASSVGGSNEKLFF
>TRBJ2-7|-|-|TRBV28
TGTGCCAGCAGTTCGGGACTTTACGAGCAGTACTTC
CASSSGLYEQYF
>TRBJ2-7|-|TRBD1|TRBV28
TGTGCCAGTCAACGAGCCGGGACAGGGGTCCCCAGCGAGCAGTACTTC
CASQRAGTGVPSEQYF
>TRBJ2-7|-|-|TRBV28
TGTGCCAGTGCAACGGGATTCCCTACCGGCGAGCAGTACTTC
CASATGFPTGEQYF
>TRBJ2-7|few|TRBD2|TRBV14
TGTGCCAGCAGCCGATCCCTACTAGCGAACGAGCAGTACTTC
CASSRSLLANEQYF
>TRBJ2-2|-|TRBD1|TRBV18
TGTGCCAGCTCACCACCATTGGGACAGTCGAACACCGGGGAGCTGTTTTTT
CASSPPLGQSNTGELFF
>TRBJ2-7|-|-|TRBV6-6
TGTGCCAGCAGTACGACGAGTAACTACGAGCAGTACTTC
CASSTTSNYEQYF
>TRBJ1-6|-|TRBD1|TRBV5-1
TGCGCCAGCAGCTCCGGGACAGTTAATTCACCCCTCCACTTT
CASSSGTVNSPLHF
>TRBJ2-7|-|TRBD1|TRBV4-2
TGTGCCAGCAGCCAGGTCGACGGACAGGGTTGGTACGAGCAGTACTTC
CASSQVDGQGWYEQYF
>TRBJ1-2|-|TRBD1|TRBV7-9
TGTGCCAGCAGCCGAGGTGGGACAGAATCTAACTATGGCTACACCTTC
CASSRGGTESNYGYTF
>TRBJ1-5|-|-|TRBV19
TGTGCCAGTAGTACACGGGCCTCCGCCCGAAATCAGCCCCAGCATTTT
CASSTRASARNQPQHF
>TRBJ2-2|once|-|TRBV7-3
TGTGCCAGCGCCACAGCGAACACCGGGGAGCTGTTTTTT
CASATANTGELFF
>TRBJ2-5|-|TRBD2|TRBV5-4
TGTGCCAGCAGCAAAAAGGGACTAGCCGGGCCAGAGACCCAGTACTTC
CASSKKGLAGPETQYF
>TRBJ1-5|-|TRBD1|TRBV19
TGTGCCAGTAGTACAGGACAGGCGCCGAATCAGCCCCAGCATTTT
CASSTGQAPNQPQHF
>TRBJ1-3|once|-|TRBV5-1
TGCGCCAGCAGCACCACACTGACTTCCGCTCCCCGAGAAAACACCATATATTTT
CASSTTLTSAPRENTIYF
>TRBJ2-7|-|TRBD2|TRBV6-5
TGTGCCAGCAGTTACGGACTAGCGGGGAGCCCCTACGAGCAGTACTTC
CASSYGLAGSPYEQYF
>TRBJ2-7|-|-|TRBV18
TGTGCCAGCTCACCAAGGCCAGGGGAGCAGCAGTACTTC
CASSPRPGEQQYF
>TRBJ2-2|-|-|TRBV5-1
TGCGCCAGTTCGGAGACAGGACTCACCGGGGAGCTGTTTTTT
CASSETGLTGELFF
>TRBJ2-3|once|-|TRBV7-9
TGTGCCAGCAGCTTAGTCGCGGGGACTGGCACAGATACGCAGTATTTT
CASSLVAGTGTDTQYF
>TRBJ1-6|-|-|TRBV9
TGTGCCAGCAGCGGAGACACTAATAATTCACCCCTCCACTTT
CASSGDTNNSPLHF
>TRBJ2-2|-|-|TRBV2
TGTGCCAGCAGGCTCGGTGGACCCACCGGGGAGCTGTTTTTT
CASRLGGPTGELFF
>TRBJ1-2|-|TRBD1|TRBV6-5
TGTGCCAGCAGTGGAACAGGGGATCGGCATGGCTACACCTTC
CASSGTGDRHGYTF
>TRBJ2-6|-|TRBD1|TRBV7-3
TGTGCCAGCAGCTTCCAGGGGGCTCCTCTCTCTGGGGCCAACGTCCTGACTTTC
CASSFQGAPLSGANVLTF
>TRBJ2-1|-|-|TRBV2
TGTGCCAGCAGTAGGCTAGCCCTCAAGAAGGATGAGCAGTTCTTC
CASSRLALKKDEQFF
>TRBJ1-1|-|-|TRBV15
TGTGCCACCAGCATCGACCTGACGGTGAACACTGAAGCTTTCTTT
CATSIDLTVNTEAFF
>TRBJ1-2|-|TRBD1|TRBV7-9
TGTGCCAGCAGCTTAGTGAGTGGGACAGGGGGTGAAAGTGGCTACACCTTC
CASSLVSGTGGESGYTF
>TRBJ2-7|-|TRBD1|TRBV10-3
TGTGCCGCTACCCGGGACAGGTCCTACGAGCAGTACTTC
CAATRDRSYEQYF
>TRBJ1-1|-|-|TRBV6-6
TGTGCCAGCAGTTACTCGGGCATGAACACTGAAGCTTTCTTT
CASSYSGMNTEAFF
>TRBJ1-4|-|-|TRBV19
TGTGCCAGTTCCCACAGGGAGGGTAATGAAAAACTGTTTTTT
CASSHREGNEKLFF
>TRBJ1-1|-|TRBD1|TRBV19
TGTGCCAGTAGTAACAGGGGGACTGAAGCTTTCTTT
CASSNRGTEAFF
>TRBJ2-7|-|TRBD2|TRBV11-3
TGTGCCAGCAGCAGGTGGATCGGGAGGGGTGAGCAGTACTTC
CASSRWIGRGEQYF
>TRBJ2-2|-|TRBD2|TRBV19
TGTGCCAGTAGTATAGGTCTCGCGGGGGGGCCAGACACCGGGGAGCTGTTTTTT
CASSIGLAGGPDTGELFF
>TRBJ2-1|once|TRBD2|TRBV5-4
TGTGCCAGCAGCTTGACTAGCGGGAGGACGAATGAGCAGTTCTTC
CASSLTSGRTNEQFF
>TRBJ2-5|once|TRBD2|TRBV6-5
TGTGCCAGCAGCCAAGAGGGCGGGAGGGAAGAGGCCCAGTACTTC
CASSQEGGREEAQYF
>TRBJ2-1|-|TRBD2|TRBV5-1
TGCGCCAGCAGCGGAGATAGCGGGGGTAAAGAGCAGTTCTTC
CASSGDSGGKEQFF
>TRBJ2-5|-|TRBD1|TRBV2
TGTGCCAGCATTAGAAACAGGGGGCGTGGGGAGACCCAGTACTTC
CASIRNRGRGETQYF
>TRBJ1-3|once|-|TRBV28
TGTGCCAGCAGCCCCGACATTTTCAGGGGAAACACCATATATTTT
CASSPDIFRGNTIYF
>TRBJ2-7|-|-|TRBV7-2
TGTGCCAGCAGCTCCTCACCCTCCTACGAGCAGTACTTC
CASSSSPSYEQYF
>TRBJ1-1|-|-|TRBV5-1
TGCGCCAGCGTGGATTTCAGCCCCGGGGGTAACACTGAAGCTTTCTTT
CASVDFSPGGNTEAFF
>TRBJ2-7|-|-|TRBV6-4
TGTGCCAGCAGTGCCATCGTTGGATACGAGCAGTACTTC
CASSAIVGYEQYF
>TRBJ2-6|-|-|TRBV18
TGTGCCAGCTCACCACCTGCTGGGGCCAACGTCCTGACTTTC
CASSPPAGANVLTF
>TRBJ1-6|-|TRBD1|TRBV5-1
TGCGCCAGCAGCTTGGTATTAGCGACAGGGTCTAATAATTCACCCCTCCACTTT
CASSLVLATGSNNSPLHF
>TRBJ2-1|-|TRBD2|TRBV15
TGTGCCACCAGCACACGACTAGCGGGAGGGCTCAATGAGCAGTTCTTC
CATSTRLAGGLNEQFF
>TRBJ1-4|-|-|TRBV29-1
TGCAGCGTTCGGGCAGGGCCATCTAATGAAAAACTGTTTTTT
CSVRAGPSNEKLFF
>TRBJ2-7|-|-|TRBV6-6
TGTGCCAGCAGCCCTACGAGGACTCGATCCTACGAGCAGTACTTC
CASSPTRTRSYEQYF
>TRBJ1-2|-|-|TRBV6-6
TGTGCCAGCAGTTACTCTGAGAACCCGGGGGCCTATGGCTACACCTTC
CASSYSENPGAYGYTF
>TRBJ2-7|-|-|TRBV5-1
TGCGCCAGCAGCTTGGGGACCCTAGCTAGTGGCGAGCAGTACTTC
CASSLGTLASGEQYF
>TRBJ1-1|-|-|TRBV6-5
TGTGCCAGCAGGGGTGGACAGTCCACTGAAGCTTTCTTT
CASRGGQSTEAFF
>TRBJ2-1|-|-|TRBV9
TGTGCCAGCAGCGTAGATTCCCAAGGTGTGGATGAGCAGTTCTTC
CASSVDSQGVDEQFF